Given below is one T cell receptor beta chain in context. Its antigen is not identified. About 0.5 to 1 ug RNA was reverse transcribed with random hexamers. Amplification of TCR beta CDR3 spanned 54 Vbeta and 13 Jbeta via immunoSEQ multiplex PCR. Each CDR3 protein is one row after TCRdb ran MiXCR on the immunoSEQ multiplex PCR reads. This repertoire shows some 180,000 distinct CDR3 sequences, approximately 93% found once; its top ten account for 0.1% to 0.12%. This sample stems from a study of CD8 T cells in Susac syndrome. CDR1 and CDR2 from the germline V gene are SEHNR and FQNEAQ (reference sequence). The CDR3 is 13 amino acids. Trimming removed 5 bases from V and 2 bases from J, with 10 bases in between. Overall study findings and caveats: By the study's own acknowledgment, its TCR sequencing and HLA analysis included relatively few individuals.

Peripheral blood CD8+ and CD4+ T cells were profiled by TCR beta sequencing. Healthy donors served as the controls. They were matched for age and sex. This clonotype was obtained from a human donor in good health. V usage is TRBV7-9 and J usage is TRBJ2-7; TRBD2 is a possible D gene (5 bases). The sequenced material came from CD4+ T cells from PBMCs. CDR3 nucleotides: TGTGCCAGCAGCCGGGGTTCCACCTACGAGCAGTACTTC. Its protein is CASSRGSTYEQYF.